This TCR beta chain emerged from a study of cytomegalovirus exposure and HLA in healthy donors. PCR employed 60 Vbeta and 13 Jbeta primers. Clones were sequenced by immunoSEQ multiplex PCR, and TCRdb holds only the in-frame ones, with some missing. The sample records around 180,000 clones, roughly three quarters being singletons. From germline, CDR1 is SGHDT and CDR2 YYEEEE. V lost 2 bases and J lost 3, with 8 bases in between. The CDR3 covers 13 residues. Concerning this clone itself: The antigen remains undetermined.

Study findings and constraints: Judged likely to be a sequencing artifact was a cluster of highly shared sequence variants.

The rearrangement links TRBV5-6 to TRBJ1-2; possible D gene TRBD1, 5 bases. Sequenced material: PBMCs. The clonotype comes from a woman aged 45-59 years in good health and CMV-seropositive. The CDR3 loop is CASSFLTDYGYTF. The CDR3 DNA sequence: TGTGCCAGCAGCTTTCTGACAGACTATGGCTACACCTTC. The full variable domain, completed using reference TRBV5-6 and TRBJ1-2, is DAGVTQSPTHLIKTRGQQVTLRCSPKSGHDTVSWYQQALGQGPQFIFQYYEEEERQRGNFPDRFSGHQFPNYSSELNVNALLLGDSALYLCASSFLTDYGYTFGSGTRLTVV.